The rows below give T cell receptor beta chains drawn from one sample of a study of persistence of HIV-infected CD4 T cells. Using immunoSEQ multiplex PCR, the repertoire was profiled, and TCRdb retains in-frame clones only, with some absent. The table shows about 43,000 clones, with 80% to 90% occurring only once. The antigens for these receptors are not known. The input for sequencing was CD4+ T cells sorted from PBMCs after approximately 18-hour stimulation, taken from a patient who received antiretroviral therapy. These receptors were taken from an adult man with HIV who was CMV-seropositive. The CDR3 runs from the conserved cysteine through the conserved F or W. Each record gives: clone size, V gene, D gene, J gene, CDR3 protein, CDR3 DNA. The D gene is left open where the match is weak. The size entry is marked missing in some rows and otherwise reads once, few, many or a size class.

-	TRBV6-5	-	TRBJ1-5	CAVLGTGSNQPQHF	TGTGCCGTCTTGGGGACGGGTAGCAATCAGCCCCAGCATTTT
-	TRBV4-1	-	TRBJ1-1	CASSQGTANTEAFF	TGCGCCAGCAGCCAAGGGACAGCGAACACTGAAGCTTTCTTT
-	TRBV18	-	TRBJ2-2	CASSSQDRGAGELFF	TGTGCCAGCTCATCCCAGGACAGAGGCGCCGGGGAGCTGTTTTTT
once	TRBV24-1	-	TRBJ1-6	CATNDGHNSPLHF	TGTGCCACCAACGACGGTCATAATTCACCCCTCCACTTT
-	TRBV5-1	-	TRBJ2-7	CASSPGQLPYEQYF	TGCGCCAGCAGCCCTGGACAGTTGCCCTACGAGCAGTACTTC
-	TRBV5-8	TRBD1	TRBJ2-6	CASSLTGAASGANVLTF	TGTGCCAGCAGCTTGACAGGGGCGGCCTCTGGGGCCAACGTCCTGACTTTC
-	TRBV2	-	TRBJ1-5	CASSRDSNQPQHF	TGTGCCAGCTCGCGGGATAGCAATCAGCCCCAGCATTTT
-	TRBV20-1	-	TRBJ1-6	CSASRRGNSPLHF	TGCAGTGCTAGTAGACGGGGGAATTCACCCCTCCACTTT
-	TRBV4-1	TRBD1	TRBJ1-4	CASSQGTAANEKLFF	TGCGCCAGCAGCCAGGGGACAGCAGCTAATGAAAAACTGTTTTTT
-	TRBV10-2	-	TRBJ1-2	CASQDSYLGYTF	TGCGCCAGCCAAGACAGCTATCTTGGCTACACCTTC
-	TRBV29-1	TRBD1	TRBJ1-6	CSVRQGSNSPLHF	TGCAGCGTTCGACAGGGCTCAAATTCACCCCTCCACTTT
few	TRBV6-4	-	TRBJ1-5	CASSVDSNQPQHF	TGTGCCAGCAGTGTTGATAGCAATCAGCCCCAGCATTTT
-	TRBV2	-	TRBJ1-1	CASRVGGGGTEAFF	TGTGCCAGCAGAGTGGGCGGGGGCGGCACTGAAGCTTTCTTT
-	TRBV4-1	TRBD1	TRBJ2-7	CASSQRGTGGWYEQYF	TGCGCCAGCAGCCAAAGAGGGACAGGGGGCTGGTACGAGCAGTACTTC
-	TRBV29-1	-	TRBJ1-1	CSVFGPGLIATEAFF	TGCAGCGTTTTTGGTCCCGGATTGATAGCCACTGAAGCTTTCTTT
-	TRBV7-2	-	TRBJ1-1	CASSLEVRPNTEAFF	TGTGCCAGCAGCTTAGAGGTTCGTCCTAACACTGAAGCTTTCTTT
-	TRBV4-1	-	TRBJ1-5	CASSPLLGEEGQPQHF	TGCGCCAGCAGCCCTCTCCTTGGAGAGGAGGGACAGCCCCAGCATTTT
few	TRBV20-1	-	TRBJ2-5	CSARSGETQYF	TGCAGTGCTAGATCGGGGGAGACCCAGTACTTC
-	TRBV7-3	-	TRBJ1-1	CASSLTSPGANTEAFF	TGTGCCAGCAGCTTAACGTCGCCGGGGGCGAACACTGAAGCTTTCTTT
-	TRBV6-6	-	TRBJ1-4	CASTFGTRGEKLFF	TGTGCCAGCACCTTCGGAACGCGAGGTGAAAAACTGTTTTTT